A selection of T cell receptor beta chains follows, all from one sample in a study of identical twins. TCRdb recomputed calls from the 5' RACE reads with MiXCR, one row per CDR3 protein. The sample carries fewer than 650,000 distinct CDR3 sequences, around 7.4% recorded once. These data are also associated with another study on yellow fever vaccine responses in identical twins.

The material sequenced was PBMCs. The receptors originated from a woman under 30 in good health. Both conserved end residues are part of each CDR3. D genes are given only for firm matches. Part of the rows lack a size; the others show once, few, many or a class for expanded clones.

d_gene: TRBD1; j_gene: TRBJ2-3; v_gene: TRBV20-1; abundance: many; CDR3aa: CSAPRWDRSSTDTQYF; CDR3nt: TGCAGTGCTCCCCGTTGGGACAGGAGTAGCACAGATACGCAGTATTTT
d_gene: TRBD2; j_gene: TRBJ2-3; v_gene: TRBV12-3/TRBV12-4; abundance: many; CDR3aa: CASKPDGGRGDTQYF; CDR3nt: TGTGCCAGCAAGCCCGACGGGGGGAGAGGAGATACGCAGTATTTT
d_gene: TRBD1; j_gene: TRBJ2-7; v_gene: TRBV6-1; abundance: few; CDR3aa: CASSEGTGTRYEQYF; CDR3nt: TGTGCCAGCAGTGAGGGGACAGGGACTCGCTACGAGCAGTACTTC
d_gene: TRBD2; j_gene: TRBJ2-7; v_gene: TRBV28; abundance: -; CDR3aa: CASSFPLAGGGYEQYF; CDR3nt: TGTGCCAGCAGTTTCCCCCTGGCGGGAGGTGGGTACGAGCAGTACTTC
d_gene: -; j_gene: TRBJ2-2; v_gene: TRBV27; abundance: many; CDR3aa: CATLRKTSGYTGELFF; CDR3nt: TGTGCCACGCTGCGCAAGACAAGCGGGTACACCGGGGAGCTGTTTTTT
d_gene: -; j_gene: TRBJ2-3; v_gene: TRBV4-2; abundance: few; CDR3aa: CASSQEDLGGAQYF; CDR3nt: TGTGCCAGCAGCCAAGAGGACCTTGGGGGTGCGCAGTATTTT
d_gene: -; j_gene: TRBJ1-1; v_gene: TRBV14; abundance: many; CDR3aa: CASSPAMGTEAFF; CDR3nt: TGTGCCAGCAGCCCAGCTATGGGCACTGAAGCTTTCTTT
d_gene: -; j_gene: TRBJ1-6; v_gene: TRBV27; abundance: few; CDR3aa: CASTLVRGSPLHF; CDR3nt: TGTGCCAGCACCTTAGTCCGCGGTTCACCCCTCCACTTT
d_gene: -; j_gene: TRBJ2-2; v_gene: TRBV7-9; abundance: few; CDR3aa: CASSLGTSFGNTGELFF; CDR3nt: TGTGCCAGCAGCTTGGGTACTAGCTTCGGGAACACCGGGGAGCTGTTTTTT
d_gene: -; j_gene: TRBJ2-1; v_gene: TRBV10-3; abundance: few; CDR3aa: CAISEDPNEQFF; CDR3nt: TGTGCCATCAGTGAAGACCCCAATGAGCAGTTCTTC
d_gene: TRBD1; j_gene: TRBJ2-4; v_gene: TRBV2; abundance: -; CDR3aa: CASSGQDLAKNIQYF; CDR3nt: TGTGCCAGCAGCGGACAGGATCTAGCCAAAAACATTCAGTACTTC
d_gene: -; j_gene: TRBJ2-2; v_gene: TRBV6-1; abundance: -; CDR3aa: CASSSFVLNTGELFF; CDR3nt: TGTGCCAGCAGTAGCTTCGTTCTGAACACCGGGGAGCTGTTTTTT
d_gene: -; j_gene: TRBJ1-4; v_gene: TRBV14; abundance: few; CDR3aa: CASSYSALGEKLFF; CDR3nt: TGTGCCAGCAGCTACAGCGCCTTAGGGGAAAAACTGTTTTTT
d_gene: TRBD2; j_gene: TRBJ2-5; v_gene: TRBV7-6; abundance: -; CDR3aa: CASSELIAGGGQETQYF; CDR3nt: TGTGCCAGCAGCGAGCTTATAGCGGGAGGAGGTCAAGAGACCCAGTACTTC
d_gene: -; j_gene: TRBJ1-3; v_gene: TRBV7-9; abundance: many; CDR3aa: CASSGGVNSGNTIYF; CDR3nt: TGTGCCAGCAGCGGGGGGGTTAACTCTGGAAACACCATATATTTT
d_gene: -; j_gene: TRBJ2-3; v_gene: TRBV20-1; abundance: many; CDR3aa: CSARGVGDYGTQYF; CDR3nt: TGCAGTGCTAGGGGGGTCGGAGATTACGGTACGCAGTATTTT
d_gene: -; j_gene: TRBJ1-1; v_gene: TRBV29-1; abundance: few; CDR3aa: CSVQGKLVTEAFF; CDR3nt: TGCAGCGTTCAGGGGAAGTTGGTAACTGAAGCTTTCTTT
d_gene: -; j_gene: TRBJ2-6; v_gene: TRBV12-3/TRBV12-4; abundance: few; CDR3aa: CASSWLGSGANVLTF; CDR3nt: TGTGCCAGCAGTTGGTTGGGGTCTGGGGCCAACGTCCTGACTTTC
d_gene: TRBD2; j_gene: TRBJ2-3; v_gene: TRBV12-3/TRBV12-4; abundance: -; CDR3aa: CASSPVRAGGDTQYF; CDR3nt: TGTGCCAGCAGCCCGGTTCGAGCGGGAGGAGATACGCAGTATTTT